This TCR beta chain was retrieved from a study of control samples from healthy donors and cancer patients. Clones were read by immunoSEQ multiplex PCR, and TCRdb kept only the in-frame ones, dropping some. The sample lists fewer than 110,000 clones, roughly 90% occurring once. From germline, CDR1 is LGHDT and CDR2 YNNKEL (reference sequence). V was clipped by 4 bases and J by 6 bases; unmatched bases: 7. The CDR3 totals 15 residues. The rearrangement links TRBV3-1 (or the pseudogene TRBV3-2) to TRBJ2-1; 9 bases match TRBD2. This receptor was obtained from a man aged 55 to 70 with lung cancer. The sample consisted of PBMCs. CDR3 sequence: CASSLSGGPSNEQFF. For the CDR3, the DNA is TGTGCCAGCAGCCTGAGCGGGGGGCCTTCCAATGAGCAGTTCTTC.